The present T cell receptor beta chain was sequenced within a study of blood T cells in healthy people across ages (dated by TCRdb to the mid-2010s). About the study as a whole: Template switching captured roughly one uniquely barcoded TCR beta cDNA molecule per two T cells in model experiments. To avoid experimental bias, donors of different ages were randomly spread across the sequencing lanes. Age-related changes in TCR beta repertoire diversity were measured in the study by deep sequencing normalized with unique cDNA molecular identifiers. Using the same blood draw, the study looked at two additional independent replicas of 1 million unique cDNA reads for two donors, one aged 18 to 29 and the other aged 80 or older. Four age groups were formed from the donors: young (average about 15 years), middle-aged (around 37), aged (roughly 56) and long-lived (82). Points the paper makes about the study in general: A strong correlation was found between observed TCR beta diversity and the percentage of naive T cells measured by flow cytometry. Compared with the aged group, more naive CD4+ T cells, fewer expanded clones and increased TCR diversity were shown by the long-lived group, suggesting age selection. As age increased, observed TCR beta diversity per million T cells dropped in a roughly linear way, and a significant reduction was already evident by age 40. Because the CMV infection status of the donors was unknown, age-related changes in expanded clonotypes may potentially have been confounded. Estimates of total diversity based on one million sequenced T cells were regarded as lower bounds and as underestimates. Since profiling was done on bulk unsorted PBMCs, naive and antigen-experienced compartments could not be conclusively compared.

Library preparation employed 5' RACE. Sequenced on an Illumina HiSeq 2500. A second PCR of about 7 to 12 cycles was run with a J-beta primer mix and a sample-barcoded 5' primer. A unique molecular identifier was introduced onto each TCR beta cDNA molecule by a template-switch 5' adaptor carrying 12 random nucleotides. Each sample yielded at least 3 million CDR3-containing paired-end reads. The Mint cDNA synthesis kit, primed by a TRBC-specific oligonucleotide, was used to synthesize first-strand cDNA from all RNA. All cDNA was treated with uracil-DNA glycosylase and then went through a first 18-cycle PCR with the universal primers M1SS and BC2_uni_R. The published analysis was carried out like this. For normalization, 1 million high-quality reads were randomly selected from each sample, with every read carrying a distinct molecular identifier. Reads with shared molecular identifiers were discarded instead of being binned into consensus sequences. MiTCR, run with a Q25 quality threshold and the strictest error-elimination algorithm, handled CDR3 identification, clonotype clustering and error correction. A nonparametric unseen species model with Euler transformation was used to estimate lower-bound total TCR beta diversity. The public reads were reanalyzed by TCRdb: fastp trimming at Q25, MiXCR alignment, in-frame beta chains only. Rows matching on CDR3 protein sequence are summarized as one entry with the most common DNA and genes. The V and J calls reflect TCRdb's pipeline rather than the authors' work. Across this sample there are about 1.8 million distinct CDR3 sequences, with roughly 49% seen only once. Of the sample, roughly 2% falls within the top ten clones.

V loses 4 bases of germline sequence and J loses 7 bases, and the interval between the two ends is 16 bases. From the cysteine through the phenylalanine, the CDR3 covers 13 amino acids. The DNA shown is the 39-base CDR3, in frame from base 1. Via the germline V gene (reference sequence), CDR1 is DFQATT and CDR2 SNEGSKA. Comment on this clonotype: This clone's antigen is unknown. Base qualities are not provided; no much larger clone lies one nucleotide away.

The donors were roughly 38 Caucasian individuals from Russia, aged roughly 6 to 100 years, who were systemically healthy. Each donor gave around 9 milliliters of peripheral blood, collected into EDTA-treated Vacutainer tubes. Ficoll-Paque density-gradient centrifugation was used to isolate PBMCs, with at least 7 million obtained per sample. Total RNA, at least 6 micrograms per sample, was extracted from PBMCs with Trizol reagent. Naive CD45RAhigh/CD27high T cell percentages were measured by flow cytometry on a PBMC aliquot from every donor. The clonotype was recovered from a woman in her thirties or forties in good health. Sequenced sample: blood. The V and J genes are TRBV20-1 and TRBJ1-1; the D gene is unclear. The DNA sequence follows: TGCAGTGCTACGATCTCGGCCGTTATTGAAGCTTTCTTT. Translation gives CSATISAVIEAFF.